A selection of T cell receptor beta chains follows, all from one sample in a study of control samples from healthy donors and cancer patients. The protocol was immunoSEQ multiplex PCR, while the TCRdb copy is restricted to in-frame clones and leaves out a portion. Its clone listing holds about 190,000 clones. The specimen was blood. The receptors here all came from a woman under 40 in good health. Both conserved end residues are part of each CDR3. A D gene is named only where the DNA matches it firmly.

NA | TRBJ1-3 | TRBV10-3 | CAISESTGGTIYF | TGTGCCATCAGTGAGTCGACAGGAGGGACCATATATTTT
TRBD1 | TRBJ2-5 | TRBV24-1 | CATSDTGTGQTQYF | TGTGCCACCAGTGATACCGGGACAGGTCAGACCCAGTACTTC
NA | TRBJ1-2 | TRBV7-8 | CASSLVGPENYGYTF | TGTGCCAGCAGCTTAGTGGGTCCGGAAAACTATGGCTACACCTTC
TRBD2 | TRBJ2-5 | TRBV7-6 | CASSLAGTRGETQYF | TGTGCCAGCAGCTTAGCAGGGACGCGGGGGGAGACCCAGTACTTC
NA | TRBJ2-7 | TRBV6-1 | CASSGSWGGGRSEQYF | TGTGCCAGCAGTGGGTCGTGGGGAGGGGGCCGGAGCGAGCAGTACTTC
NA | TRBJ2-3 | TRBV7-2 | CASSFSRVIDTQYF | TGTGCCAGCAGCTTCTCGAGGGTGATAGATACGCAGTATTTT
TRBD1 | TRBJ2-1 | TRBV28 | CASSYGTEYNEQFF | TGTGCCAGCAGTTACGGGACAGAGTACAATGAGCAGTTCTTC
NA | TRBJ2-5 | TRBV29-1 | CSASNRRPRETQYF | TGCAGCGCCTCAAACCGTCGGCCCAGAGAGACCCAGTACTTC
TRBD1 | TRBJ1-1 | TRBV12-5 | CASAGDRGPEAFF | TGTGCTAGTGCCGGAGACAGGGGGCCTGAAGCTTTCTTT
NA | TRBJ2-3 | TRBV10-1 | CASSESGAIQDTQYF | TGCGCCAGCAGTGAGTCCGGAGCTATCCAAGATACGCAGTATTTT
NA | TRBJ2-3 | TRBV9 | CASSVGYSGADTQYF | TGTGCCAGCAGCGTAGGCTACAGTGGGGCAGATACGCAGTATTTT
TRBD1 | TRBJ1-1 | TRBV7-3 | CASSLAQGRGGTEAFF | TGTGCCAGCAGCCTAGCCCAGGGCAGGGGGGGCACTGAAGCTTTCTTT
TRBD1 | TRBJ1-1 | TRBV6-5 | CASISTGVGTTEAFF | TGTGCCAGCATATCTACAGGGGTAGGGACCACTGAAGCTTTCTTT
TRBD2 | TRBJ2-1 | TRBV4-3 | CASSLPTSGRYHEQFF | TGCGCCAGCAGCCTCCCGACTAGCGGGCGGTATCATGAGCAGTTCTTC
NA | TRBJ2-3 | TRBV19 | CASSMGWGRASTDTQYF | TGTGCCAGTAGTATGGGATGGGGGCGGGCGAGCACAGATACGCAGTATTTT
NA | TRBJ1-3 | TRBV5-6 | CASSWTVGNTIYF | TGTGCCAGCAGCTGGACCGTTGGAAACACCATATATTTT
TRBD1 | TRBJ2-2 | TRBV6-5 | CASIADRALTGELFF | TGTGCCAGCATCGCAGACAGGGCCCTTACCGGGGAGCTGTTTTTT
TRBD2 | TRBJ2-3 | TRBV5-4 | CASSLYLAGGTDTQYF | TGTGCCAGCAGCTTGTATCTAGCGGGGGGCACAGATACGCAGTATTTT
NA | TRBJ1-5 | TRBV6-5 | CASNRDSNQPQHF | TGTGCCAGCAACAGAGATAGCAATCAGCCCCAGCATTTT
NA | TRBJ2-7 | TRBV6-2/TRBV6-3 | CASSYSRDGAGDFSYEQYF | TGTGCCAGCAGTTACTCGAGGGACGGGGCAGGAGATTTTAGCTACGAGCAGTACTTC
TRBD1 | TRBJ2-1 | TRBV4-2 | CASSPPTSQGNEQFF | TGTGCCAGCAGCCCCCCCACTTCACAGGGGAATGAGCAGTTCTTC
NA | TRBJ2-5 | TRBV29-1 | CSVEVEGNVGRLETQYF | TGCAGCGTTGAAGTCGAAGGTAATGTGGGAAGATTGGAGACCCAGTACTTC
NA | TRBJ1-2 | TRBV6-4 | CASSQGTFYGYTF | TGTGCCAGCAGTCAGGGAACATTCTATGGCTACACCTTC
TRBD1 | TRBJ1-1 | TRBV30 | CAGRGRGRTFSNTEAFF | TGTGCCGGTCGTGGGAGGGGGCGTACGTTCTCCAACACTGAAGCTTTCTTT
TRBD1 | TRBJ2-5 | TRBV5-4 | CASEDRGQVETQYF | TGTGCCAGCGAGGACAGGGGGCAGGTAGAGACCCAGTACTTC
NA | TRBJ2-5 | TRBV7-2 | CASSLAIRGPYF | TGTGCCAGCAGCTTAGCAATCCGGGGGCCGTACTTC
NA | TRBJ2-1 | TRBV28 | CASSVRAGRSGDDNEQFF | TGTGCCAGCAGTGTAAGGGCAGGGCGCTCAGGAGACGACAATGAGCAGTTCTTC
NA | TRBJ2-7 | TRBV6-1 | CASSEASYSYEQYF | TGTGCCAGCAGTGAAGCTTCATACTCCTACGAGCAGTACTTC
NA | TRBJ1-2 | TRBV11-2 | CASSLDTTALYGYTF | TGTGCCAGCAGCTTAGATACGACGGCCCTCTATGGCTACACCTTC
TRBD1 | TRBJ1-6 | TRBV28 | CASLGTGQGIPLHF | TGTGCCAGCCTAGGTACGGGACAGGGGATCCCCCTCCACTTT
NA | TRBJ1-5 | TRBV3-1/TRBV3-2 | CASSQGGVNQPQHF | TGTGCCAGCAGCCAAGGCGGGGTCAATCAGCCCCAGCATTTT
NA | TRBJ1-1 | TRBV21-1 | CASSKEPGDPKAFF | TGTGCCAGCAGCAAAGAGCCAGGGGATCCTAAGGCTTTCTTT